These T cell receptor beta chains were read from a single sample in a study of T cell responses to AZD1222 COVID-19 vaccine. The data were produced by immunoSEQ multiplex PCR, yet TCRdb's version contains in-frame clones alone and is incomplete. Seen here are about 140,000 clones, around nine tenths observed once, and the top ten hold approximately 5.4%. The starting material was peripheral blood, obtained on day 0 of AZD1222 vaccination. These receptors originate from an adult in good health. The CDR3 runs from the conserved cysteine through the conserved F or W. Fields, in order: D gene, clone size, V gene, J gene, CDR3 protein, CDR3 DNA. The D gene is left open where the match is weak. Some rows mark clone size as missing; the rest say once, few, many or name a class of expanded clone.

-	-	TRBV5-5	TRBJ1-1	CASSLTGITEAFF	TGTGCCAGCAGCTTGACAGGGATCACTGAAGCTTTCTTT
-	-	TRBV21-1	TRBJ1-5	CASSRKQGQMGAQHF	TGTGCCAGCAGCCGGAAACAGGGTCAGATGGGGGCCCAGCATTTT
-	-	TRBV5-4	TRBJ2-5	CASSLGRRTQETQYF	TGTGCCAGCAGCTTGGGTCGGAGAACCCAAGAGACCCAGTACTTC
-	-	TRBV5-4	TRBJ2-3	CASSLVAREDTQYF	TGTGCCAGCAGCTTGGTCGCTAGGGAAGATACGCAGTATTTT
TRBD1	-	TRBV19	TRBJ2-1	CASSKGQSSYNEQFF	TGTGCCAGTAGTAAGGGACAGAGCTCCTACAATGAGCAGTTCTTC
TRBD1	-	TRBV29-1	TRBJ1-2	CSVGYLPGQGPGYTF	TGCAGCGTTGGTTACTTGCCGGGACAGGGGCCTGGCTACACCTTC
TRBD1	-	TRBV28	TRBJ1-1	CASTPHTGAGEAFF	TGTGCCAGCACCCCACACACAGGGGCCGGAGAAGCTTTCTTT
TRBD1	once	TRBV18	TRBJ2-1	CASSQQQGIYNEQFF	TGTGCCAGCTCTCAGCAACAGGGGATCTACAATGAGCAGTTCTTC
-	-	TRBV3-1/TRBV3-2	TRBJ1-2	CASSQGPGHGYTF	TGTGCCAGCAGCCAAGGGCCGGGGCATGGCTACACCTTC
-	-	TRBV4-1	TRBJ2-1	CASSHRASTGIGNEQFF	TGCGCCAGCAGCCACCGCGCTTCGACAGGAATTGGCAATGAGCAGTTCTTC
-	-	TRBV4-1	TRBJ1-5	CASSQDAGWANQPQHF	TGCGCCAGCAGCCAAGATGCAGGGTGGGCCAATCAGCCCCAGCATTTT
-	-	TRBV12-3/TRBV12-4	TRBJ1-1	CASIRLTGSEAFF	TGTGCCAGCATCCGACTCACGGGGTCTGAAGCTTTCTTT
TRBD1	-	TRBV2	TRBJ1-2	CASSDLTGDGYTF	TGTGCCAGCAGTGATTTGACAGGGGATGGCTACACCTTC
-	-	TRBV28	TRBJ2-7	CASSLAGIPYEQYF	TGTGCCAGCAGTTTAGCCGGGATTCCCTACGAGCAGTACTTC
-	-	TRBV5-6	TRBJ2-5	CASSETLVQETQYF	TGTGCCAGCAGCGAGACACTAGTACAAGAGACCCAGTACTTC
-	-	TRBV4-1	TRBJ2-2	CASSRYHRDLRPDTGELFF	TGCGCCAGCAGCCGGTATCACCGGGACTTACGGCCCGACACCGGGGAGCTGTTTTTT
-	-	TRBV10-2	TRBJ2-6	CATSRSGSLANVLTF	TGCGCCACCAGTCGTTCCGGGTCTTTGGCCAACGTCCTGACTTTC
-	once	TRBV28	TRBJ1-3	CASSFSGSSGNTIYF	TGTGCCAGCAGTTTCTCGGGATCCTCTGGAAACACCATATATTTT
TRBD1	-	TRBV7-2	TRBJ1-6	CASSSTTGRSPLHF	TGTGCCAGCAGCTCTACGACAGGGCGCTCACCCCTCCACTTT
-	-	TRBV7-2	TRBJ2-7	CASSLGGSMHGEQYF	TGTGCCAGCAGCTTAGGGGGTTCCATGCACGGCGAGCAGTACTTC
TRBD2	-	TRBV7-2	TRBJ2-5	CASSSGGQETQYF	TGTGCCAGCAGCTCGGGGGGCCAAGAGACCCAGTACTTC
-	-	TRBV20-1	TRBJ2-7	CSASPLDEQYF	TGCAGTGCTAGTCCCCTCGACGAGCAGTACTTC
-	-	TRBV21-1	TRBJ1-3	CASSKVPPVGVRKGNTIYF	TGTGCCAGCAGCAAAGTTCCCCCGGTGGGGGTAAGGAAAGGAAACACCATATATTTT
-	few	TRBV6-1	TRBJ1-4	CASSERGGIGEKLFF	TGTGCCAGCAGTGAGAGGGGTGGTATCGGCGAAAAACTGTTTTTT
-	once	TRBV28	TRBJ1-3	CASRRPHSSNTIYF	TGTGCCAGCAGGCGTCCCCATTCCTCAAACACCATATATTTT
-	once	TRBV6-1	TRBJ1-5	CASSEVGGNQPQHF	TGTGCCAGCAGTGAAGTCGGAGGGAATCAGCCCCAGCATTTT
-	-	TRBV7-8	TRBJ2-7	CASSFQEGSYEQYF	TGTGCCAGCAGCTTCCAGGAGGGCTCCTACGAGCAGTACTTC
-	-	TRBV29-1	TRBJ2-1	CSVGAGGSYNEQFF	TGCAGCGTTGGGGCTGGTGGCTCCTACAATGAGCAGTTCTTC
-	-	TRBV5-1	TRBJ2-7	CASRPTEGCDEQYF	TGCGCCAGCAGACCAACAGAGGGCTGCGACGAGCAGTACTTC
-	-	TRBV27	TRBJ2-1	CASGSSYNEQFF	TGTGCCAGCGGCTCCAGTTACAATGAGCAGTTCTTC
TRBD1	-	TRBV6-4	TRBJ2-2	CASSPQGAFLSGELFF	TGTGCCAGCAGTCCACAGGGGGCATTCCTATCCGGGGAGCTGTTTTTT
-	-	TRBV2	TRBJ1-1	CASSFDTEAFF	TGTGCCAGCAGCTTTGACACTGAAGCTTTCTTT
TRBD1	-	TRBV7-9	TRBJ1-4	CASSLRIVTGDEKLFF	TGTGCCAGCAGCTTACGTATCGTAACAGGGGATGAAAAACTGTTTTTT
TRBD1	few	TRBV6-6	TRBJ1-6	CASSGGANSPLHF	TGTGCCAGCTCAGGGGGCGCAAATTCACCCCTCCACTTT
-	-	TRBV4-2	TRBJ1-1	CASSQRGQNTEAFF	TGTGCCAGCAGCCAGAGAGGGCAGAACACTGAAGCTTTCTTT
-	few	TRBV7-8	TRBJ1-5	CASSLGDGNQPQHF	TGTGCCAGCAGCTTAGGGGACGGGAATCAGCCCCAGCATTTT
-	-	TRBV19	TRBJ1-2	CASSISDGIGGYTF	TGTGCCAGTAGTATATCCGACGGGATTGGAGGCTACACCTTC
-	-	TRBV28	TRBJ2-4	CASSLWARLSVRDLAKNIQYF	TGTGCCAGCAGTTTATGGGCGCGGCTTTCCGTCCGAGATTTAGCCAAAAACATTCAGTACTTC
-	-	TRBV5-8	TRBJ2-3	CASSLEGRAPDTQYF	TGTGCCAGCAGCTTGGAGGGCAGGGCCCCAGATACGCAGTATTTT
-	-	TRBV18	TRBJ2-7	CASSPLGVVGYEQYF	TGTGCCAGCTCACCTCTCGGGGTAGTAGGTTACGAGCAGTACTTC
-	once	TRBV7-9	TRBJ1-6	CASSSPRDLNSPLHF	TGTGCCAGCAGCTCCCCCCGGGACCTAAATTCACCCCTCCACTTT
-	-	TRBV6-6	TRBJ2-3	CASSYSSGGGGDTQYF	TGTGCCAGCAGTTACTCGTCCGGCGGAGGTGGGGATACGCAGTATTTT
TRBD2	-	TRBV10-3	TRBJ2-1	CAVLTSGSTDEQFF	TGTGCCGTACTGACTAGCGGGAGTACGGATGAGCAGTTCTTC
TRBD2	-	TRBV7-9	TRBJ2-1	CASSLDFGRASGRAGEQFF	TGTGCCAGCAGCTTAGATTTTGGTCGAGCTAGCGGGAGGGCAGGGGAGCAGTTCTTC
-	-	TRBV7-2	TRBJ1-1	CASSPTGTENTEAFF	TGTGCCAGCAGCCCTACCGGGACCGAGAACACTGAAGCTTTCTTT
TRBD1	once	TRBV11-1	TRBJ2-1	CASSSTGGWYNEQFF	TGTGCCAGCAGCTCAACAGGGGGCTGGTACAATGAGCAGTTCTTC
TRBD1	-	TRBV5-6	TRBJ1-4	CASSFPRQGGNEKLFF	TGTGCCAGCAGCTTTCCTAGACAGGGAGGCAATGAAAAACTGTTTTTT
TRBD1	-	TRBV19	TRBJ2-7	CASSIPGGTYEQYF	TGTGCCAGTAGTATCCCAGGGGGAACCTACGAGCAGTACTTC
-	-	TRBV23-1	TRBJ1-3	CASRGTNSGNTIYF	TGCGCCAGCAGGGGGACTAACTCTGGAAACACCATATATTTT
TRBD2	-	TRBV2	TRBJ2-1	CASSVGSGGYNEQFF	TGTGCCAGCAGTGTCGGTAGCGGGGGATACAATGAGCAGTTCTTC
TRBD2	-	TRBV28	TRBJ2-1	CASSSSLAGGPYNEQFF	TGTGCCAGCAGCTCTAGCCTAGCGGGAGGACCCTACAATGAGCAGTTCTTC
TRBD2	-	TRBV7-8	TRBJ2-1	CATRGLAGSYNEQFF	TGTGCCACACGAGGATTAGCGGGATCCTACAATGAGCAGTTCTTC
TRBD2	-	TRBV14	TRBJ2-1	CASSQVAGGRINEQFF	TGTGCCAGCAGCCAAGTAGCGGGGGGGAGAATCAATGAGCAGTTCTTC
-	-	TRBV11-2	TRBJ2-7	CASSLEIGGRYEQYF	TGTGCCAGCAGCTTAGAAATCGGGGGGCGCTACGAGCAGTACTTC
TRBD2	-	TRBV28	TRBJ2-7	CASSLAGDTYEQYF	TGTGCCAGCAGTTTAGCGGGAGATACCTACGAGCAGTACTTC